This TCR beta chain was identified during a study of T cell responses to AZD1222 COVID-19 vaccine. Findings and limits, study-wide: Baseline seropositivity occurred in only a handful of AZD1222 recipients.

Clones were sequenced by immunoSEQ multiplex PCR, and TCRdb holds only the in-frame ones, with some missing. Here the sample spans over 120,000 clones, 80% to 95% being singletons. This clone was observed once. Its antigen is still unknown. Germline V gives CDR1 SGHAT, CDR2 FQNNGV. CDR3 size: 12 residues. V gave up 3 bases and J gave up 4 bases, with 6 bases separating them. The TCR originated in an adult who received the AZD1222 COVID-19 vaccine. The rearrangement uses TRBV11-2 and TRBJ1-2, with D hard to call. The sample was peripheral blood, taken 28 days after the second AZD1222 dose. The CDR3 sequence is CASSFELYGYTF. CDR3 DNA: TGTGCCAGCAGCTTTGAGCTCTATGGCTACACCTTC.